This T cell receptor (beta chain) was profiled in a study of CD8 T cells in ankylosing spondylitis (dated by TCRdb to 2017 to 2019). As for the study more broadly: The study set out to find disease-linked TCR variants by profiling T cell receptor beta repertoires in ankylosing spondylitis patients and healthy donors. Samples of peripheral blood were taken, and for ankylosing spondylitis patients, synovial fluid was collected as well. The full study cohort was made up of 25 ankylosing spondylitis patients and about a hundred healthy donors. Study-level results and caveats: In peripheral blood, the disease-linked clones were found at relatively low frequencies and had a CD8+ phenotype. According to the report, matched synovial fluid samples from ankylosing spondylitis patients were significantly enriched for the disease-linked clones. Blood from ankylosing spondylitis patients appeared to be characterized by a TCR beta motif composed of about 8 highly homologous amino acid variants. Some motif variants had previously been reported in the synovial fluid and blood of reactive arthritis patients, which suggests shared mechanisms of disease initiation.

The listed sequencing device is Illumina HiSeq 2500. Quantitative 5'-RACE with molecular barcodes was used to prepare TCR beta libraries. Regarding the original processing steps: Disease-linked TCR variants were identified with a new computational method built on a probabilistic model of VDJ rearrangement. The public sequencing data were trimmed at Q25 with fastp and processed into clonotypes with MiXCR by TCRdb, which kept only in-frame beta chains. Each entry merges the rows of one CDR3 protein and shows their most common DNA and genes. TCRdb's processing, not the authors', yielded these V and J calls. The sample table shows under 150,000 distinct CDR3 sequences, and approximately 8.4% are seen once. The leading ten clones occupy more than 7% of the sample. On this clonotype itself: The clone's antigen remains unknown. Base quality data are lacking; no much larger clone is found one base away.

The germline ends are 10 bases apart after V is trimmed by 1 base and J by 5 bases. CDR1 and CDR2 are read off the germline V gene as SGHRS and YFSETQ. The CDR3 holds 15 amino acids from the cysteine to the phenylalanine. Of the read, only the CDR3 DNA is kept; its 45 bases are in frame from base 1. Synovial fluid samples were paired with blood samples taken from the same ankylosing spondylitis patients. Recombination connected TRBV5-1 to TRBJ1-6; the D gene remains uncertain. Sequencing was performed on synovial fluid, either unsorted or a sorted T cell fraction (not recorded which). The sequence came from a male donor with ankylosing spondylitis. The nucleotides are TGCGCCAGCAGCTTGTTCCGCTTCGATAATTCACCCCTCCACTTT. Its amino acids are CASSLFRFDNSPLHF.